This T cell receptor (beta chain) was documented in a study of early T cells in non-severe SARS-CoV-2 infection. This clonotype was recorded at least ten times. MiXCR, applied by TCRdb to the 5' RACE reads, yields one record per CDR3 protein. The sample lists tens of thousands of distinct CDR3 sequences; about 4.4% were seen once. There are 15 residues in the CDR3. The V end was cut by 3 bases, the J end by 2 bases, with 8 bases between. This chain links TRBV12-3 or TRBV12-4 with TRBJ1-6; the D gene is possibly TRBD1 (5 bases). Material for sequencing was whole blood. This sequence originates from an adult who was a healthcare worker with PCR-confirmed SARS-CoV-2 infection or an uninfected control (not recorded which). CDR3 sequence reads: CASSFGGAYNSPLHF. Here the CDR3 DNA reads TGTGCCAGCAGTTTTGGGGGGGCCTATAATTCACCCCTCCACTTT.